The source of this T cell receptor beta chain is a study of T-cell memory formation after mild COVID-19. TCRdb processed the 5' RACE reads anew with MiXCR; each CDR3 protein has one entry. Of a few hundred thousand distinct CDR3 sequences listed, more than 8% were seen once; the top ten hold around 21%. Germline V gives CDR1 SGDLS, CDR2 YYNGEE. Trimming pared 4 bases from V and 7 bases from J, leaving 9 bases between. CDR3 length equals 11 residues. This chain joins TRBV9 and TRBJ2-7; the D is unclear. This clonotype was sampled from a man aged 18-30 years who had mild COVID-19 (a few samples of this study predate the infection). Cell type and time point are not known. The specimen sequenced was PBMCs or a T cell subset sorted from them (not recorded which). As DNA, the CDR3 is TGTGCCAGCAGCCCAACTTGGGAGCAGTACTTC. Protein product: CASSPTWEQYF.